This T cell receptor (beta chain) is drawn from a study of response to subunit inactivated influenza vaccine. The CDR3 runs to 15 residues. Germline CDR1 is SGHTA and CDR2 is FQGNSA. Trimming shortened V by 5 bases and J by 5 bases, and 17 bases separated the two germline ends. TCRdb re-derived calls from the RT-PCR reads in MiXCR, one entry per CDR3 protein. The sample shows about 540,000 distinct CDR3 sequences, approximately 24% of them seen only once. The sample was also linked to a second study, of T cells expressing NK-cell markers. That source reports: Beta-chain TCR cDNA was generated via 5'RACE template switching with UMIs. The study drew TCR beta repertoires from sorted CD3+CD56+NKG2C+, CD3+CD56+NKG2C- and CD3+CD56-NKG2C+ T cells.

The sequence was collected from a man aged 45-65 years who received an inactivated influenza vaccine. The sequenced sample was CD4+ T cells sorted from PBMCs, obtained approximately 13 days after vaccination. The chain employs TRBV7-2 and TRBJ2-3, with D unresolved. CDR3 sequence: CASSGMFLPGDTQYF. Here the CDR3 DNA reads TGTGCCAGCAGCGGGATGTTCCTTCCCGGAGATACGCAGTATTTT.